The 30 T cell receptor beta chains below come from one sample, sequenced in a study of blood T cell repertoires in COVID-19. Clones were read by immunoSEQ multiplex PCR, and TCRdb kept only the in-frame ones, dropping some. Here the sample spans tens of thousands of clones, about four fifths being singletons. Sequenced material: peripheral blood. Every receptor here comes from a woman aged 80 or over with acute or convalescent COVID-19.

The CDR3 DNA reads as TGTGCCAGCAGCGTAGGGCTCATAGAGGGCACCATATATTTT. Protein: CASSVGLIEGTIYF. This sequence joins TRBV9 and TRBJ1-3, with D uncertain. The CDR3 contains 14 residues. The germline V and J ends were trimmed by 0 bases and 9 bases, with 13 bases remaining between them. Germline CDR1 reads SGDLS; CDR2 reads YYNGEE.

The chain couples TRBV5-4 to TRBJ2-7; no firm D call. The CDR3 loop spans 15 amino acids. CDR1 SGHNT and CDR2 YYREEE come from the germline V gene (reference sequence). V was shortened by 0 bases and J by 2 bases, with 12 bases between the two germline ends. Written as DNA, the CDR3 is TGTGCCAGCAGCTTGGCAGGAAATTTGGCCTACGAGCAGTACTTC. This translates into CASSLAGNLAYEQYF.

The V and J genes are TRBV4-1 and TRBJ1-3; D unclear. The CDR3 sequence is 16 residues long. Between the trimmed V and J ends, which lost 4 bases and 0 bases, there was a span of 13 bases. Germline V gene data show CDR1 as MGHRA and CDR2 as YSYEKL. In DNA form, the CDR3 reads TGCGCCAGCAGCCCGGGGAGGGCCCTCTCTGGAAACACCATATATTTT. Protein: CASSPGRALSGNTIYF.

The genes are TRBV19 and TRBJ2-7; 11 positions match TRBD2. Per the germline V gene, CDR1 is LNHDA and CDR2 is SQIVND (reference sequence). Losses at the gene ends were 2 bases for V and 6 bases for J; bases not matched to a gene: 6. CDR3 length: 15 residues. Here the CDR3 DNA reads TGTGCCAGTAGTATATGGGGGACTAGCGGACTCGAGCAGTACTTC. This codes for CASSIWGTSGLEQYF.

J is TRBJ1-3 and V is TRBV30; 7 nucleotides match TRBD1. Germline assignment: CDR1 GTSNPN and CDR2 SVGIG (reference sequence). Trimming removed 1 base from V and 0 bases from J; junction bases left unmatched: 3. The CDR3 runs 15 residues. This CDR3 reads CAWSGGQLSGNTIYF. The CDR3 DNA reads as TGTGCCTGGAGTGGGGGACAGCTCTCTGGAAACACCATATATTTT.

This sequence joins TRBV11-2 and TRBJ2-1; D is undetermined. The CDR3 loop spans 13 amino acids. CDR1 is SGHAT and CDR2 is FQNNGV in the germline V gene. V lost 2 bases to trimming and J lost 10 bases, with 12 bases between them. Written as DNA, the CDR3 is TGTGCCAGCAGCTTAAGACAACTGGAAGAGCAGTTCTTC. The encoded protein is CASSLRQLEEQFF.

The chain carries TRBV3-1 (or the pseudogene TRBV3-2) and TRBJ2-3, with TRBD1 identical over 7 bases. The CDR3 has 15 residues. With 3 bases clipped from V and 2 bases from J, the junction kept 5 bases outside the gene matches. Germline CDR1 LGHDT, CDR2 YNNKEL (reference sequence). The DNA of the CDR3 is TGTGCCAGCAGCCACGACAGGGCCCACACAGATACGCAGTATTTT. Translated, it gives CASSHDRAHTDTQYF.

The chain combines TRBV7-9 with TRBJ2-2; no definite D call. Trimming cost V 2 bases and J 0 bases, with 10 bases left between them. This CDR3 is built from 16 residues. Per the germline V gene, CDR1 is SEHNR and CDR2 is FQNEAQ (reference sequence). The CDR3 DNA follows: TGTGCCAGCAGCTTATTACAGTGGGCGAACACCGGGGAGCTGTTTTTT. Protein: CASSLLQWANTGELFF.

CDR3 sequence: CASSLGTSGINTGELFF. CDR3 bases: TGCGCCAGCAGCTTAGGTACTAGCGGGATTAACACCGGGGAGCTGTTTTTT. J is TRBJ2-2 and V is TRBV5-1, with 10 bases matching TRBD2. CDR3 length: 17 amino acids. Unmatched junction bases numbered 6, after V lost 2 bases and J lost 2 bases. Germline values: CDR1 SGHRS, CDR2 YFSETQ.

CDR3 loop: CASSSGRMNEQFF. The CDR3 nucleotides are TGTGCCAGCAGCAGCGGGAGGATGAATGAGCAGTTCTTC. The rearrangement uses TRBV21-1 and TRBJ2-1; the DNA was not used to check the table's D call, TRBD2. TRBV21-1 is a documented pseudogene. CDR3 length: 13 residues.

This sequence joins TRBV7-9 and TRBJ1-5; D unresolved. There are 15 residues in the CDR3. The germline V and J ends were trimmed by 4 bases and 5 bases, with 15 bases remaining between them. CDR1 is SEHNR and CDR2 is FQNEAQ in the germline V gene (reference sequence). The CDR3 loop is CASSSPLSSDQPQHF. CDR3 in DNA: TGTGCCAGCAGCTCTCCGCTCTCGAGCGATCAGCCCCAGCATTTT.

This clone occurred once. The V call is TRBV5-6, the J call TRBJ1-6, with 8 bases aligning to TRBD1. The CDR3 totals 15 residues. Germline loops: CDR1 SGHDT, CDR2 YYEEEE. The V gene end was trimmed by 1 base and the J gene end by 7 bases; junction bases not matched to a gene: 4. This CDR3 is CASSLPGQENSPLHF. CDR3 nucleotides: TGTGCCAGCAGCTTGCCGGGACAGGAGAATTCACCCCTCCACTTT.

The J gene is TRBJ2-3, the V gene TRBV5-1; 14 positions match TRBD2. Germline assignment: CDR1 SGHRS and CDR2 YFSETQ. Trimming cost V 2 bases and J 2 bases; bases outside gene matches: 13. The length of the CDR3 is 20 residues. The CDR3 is CASSFRHPGTSGSFTDTQYF. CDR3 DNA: TGCGCCAGCAGCTTCCGTCATCCCGGGACTAGCGGGAGCTTCACAGATACGCAGTATTTT.

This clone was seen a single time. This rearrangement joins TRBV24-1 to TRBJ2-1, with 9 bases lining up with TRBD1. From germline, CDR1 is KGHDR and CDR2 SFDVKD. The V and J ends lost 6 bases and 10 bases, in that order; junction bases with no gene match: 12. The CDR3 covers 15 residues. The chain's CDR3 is CATSKNRGRTGEQFF. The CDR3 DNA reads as TGTGCCACCAGTAAGAACAGGGGGCGGACAGGAGAGCAGTTCTTC.

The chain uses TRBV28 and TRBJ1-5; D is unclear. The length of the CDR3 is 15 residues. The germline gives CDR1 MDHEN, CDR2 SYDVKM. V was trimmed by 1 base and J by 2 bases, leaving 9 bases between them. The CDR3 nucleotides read TGTGCCAGCAGTTTATCCCTGTCTGGCAATCAGCCCCAGCATTTT. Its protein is CASSLSLSGNQPQHF.

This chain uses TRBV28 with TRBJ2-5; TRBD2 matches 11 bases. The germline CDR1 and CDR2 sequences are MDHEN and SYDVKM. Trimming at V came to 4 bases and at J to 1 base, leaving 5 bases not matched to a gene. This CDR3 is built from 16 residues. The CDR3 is CASSSWTSGRQETQYF. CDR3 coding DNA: TGTGCCAGCAGTTCCTGGACTAGCGGGCGCCAAGAGACCCAGTACTTC.

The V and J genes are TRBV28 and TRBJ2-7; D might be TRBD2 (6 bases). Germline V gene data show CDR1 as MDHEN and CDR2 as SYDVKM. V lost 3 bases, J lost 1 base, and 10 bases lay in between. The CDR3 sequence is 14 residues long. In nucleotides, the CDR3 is TGTGCCAGCAGTTTCTTGACTAGATCCTACGAGCAGTACTTC. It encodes CASSFLTRSYEQYF.

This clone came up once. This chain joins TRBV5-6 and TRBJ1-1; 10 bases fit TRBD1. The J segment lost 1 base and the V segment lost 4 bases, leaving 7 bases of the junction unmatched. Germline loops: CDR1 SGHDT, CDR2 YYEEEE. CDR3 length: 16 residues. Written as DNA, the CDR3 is TGTGCCAGCAGCCCGGTTGGGGACAGGGGGAACACTGAAGCTTTCTTT. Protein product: CASSPVGDRGNTEAFF.

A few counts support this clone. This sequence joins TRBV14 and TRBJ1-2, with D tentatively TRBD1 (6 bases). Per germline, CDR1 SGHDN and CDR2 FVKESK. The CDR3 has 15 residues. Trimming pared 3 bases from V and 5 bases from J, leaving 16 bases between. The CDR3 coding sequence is TGTGCCAGCAGCCAGAGAATAACAGGGAGTTATGGCTACACCTTC. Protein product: CASSQRITGSYGYTF.

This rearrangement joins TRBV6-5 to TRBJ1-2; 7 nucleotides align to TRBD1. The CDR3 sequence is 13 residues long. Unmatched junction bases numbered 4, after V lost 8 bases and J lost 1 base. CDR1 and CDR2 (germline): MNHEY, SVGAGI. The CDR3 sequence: CASRDSNNYGYTF. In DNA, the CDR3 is TGTGCCAGCCGGGACAGTAATAACTATGGCTACACCTTC.

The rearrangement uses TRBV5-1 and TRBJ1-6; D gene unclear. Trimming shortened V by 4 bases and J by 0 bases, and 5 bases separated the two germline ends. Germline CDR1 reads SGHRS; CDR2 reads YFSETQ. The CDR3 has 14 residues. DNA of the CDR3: TGCGCCAGCAGCAGGAGCTCCTATAATTCACCCCTCCACTTT. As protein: CASSRSSYNSPLHF. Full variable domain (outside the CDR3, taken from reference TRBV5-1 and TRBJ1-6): KAGVTQTPRYLIKTRGQQVTLSCSPISGHRSVSWYQQTPGQGLQFLFEYFSETQRNKGNFPGRFSGRQFSNSRSEMNVSTLELGDSALYLCASSRSSYNSPLHFGNGTRLTVT.

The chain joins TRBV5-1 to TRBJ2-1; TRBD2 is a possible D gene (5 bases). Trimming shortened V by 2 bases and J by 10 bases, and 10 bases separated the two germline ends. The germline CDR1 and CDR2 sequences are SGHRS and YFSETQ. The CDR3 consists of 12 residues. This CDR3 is CASSFQLDEQFF. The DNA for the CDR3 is TGCGCCAGCAGCTTCCAACTAGACGAGCAGTTCTTC.

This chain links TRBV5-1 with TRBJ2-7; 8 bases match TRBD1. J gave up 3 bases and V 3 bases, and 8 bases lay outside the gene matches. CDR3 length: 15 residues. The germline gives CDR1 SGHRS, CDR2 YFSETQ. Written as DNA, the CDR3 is TGCGCCAGCAGCTCTTACGGGACAGGAATCTACGAGCAGTACTTC. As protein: CASSSYGTGIYEQYF.

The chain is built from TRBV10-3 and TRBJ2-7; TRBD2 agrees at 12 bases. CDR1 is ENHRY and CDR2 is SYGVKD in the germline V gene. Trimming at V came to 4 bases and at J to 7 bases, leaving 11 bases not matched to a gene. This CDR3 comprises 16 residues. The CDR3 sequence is CAISAATSGRALEQYF. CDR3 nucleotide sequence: TGTGCCATCAGTGCCGCGACTAGCGGGAGAGCTCTTGAGCAGTACTTC.

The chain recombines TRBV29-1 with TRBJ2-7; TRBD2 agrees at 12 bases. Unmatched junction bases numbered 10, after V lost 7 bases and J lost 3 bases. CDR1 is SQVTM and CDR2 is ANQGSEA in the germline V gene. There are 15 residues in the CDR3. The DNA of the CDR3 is TGCAGCGCTCTAGCGGGAGGGCCCCTGGACTACGAGCAGTACTTC. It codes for CSALAGGPLDYEQYF.

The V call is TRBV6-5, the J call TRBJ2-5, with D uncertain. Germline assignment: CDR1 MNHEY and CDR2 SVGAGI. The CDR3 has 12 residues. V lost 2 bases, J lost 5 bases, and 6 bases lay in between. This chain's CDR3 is CASSYTGETQYF. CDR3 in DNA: TGTGCCAGCAGTTACACCGGGGAGACCCAGTACTTC.

CDR3 loop: CASSSRGRAMTYEQYF. The CDR3 nucleotides are TGTGCCAGCAGTTCTAGGGGGAGGGCCATGACCTACGAGCAGTACTTC. The gene calls are TRBV28 and TRBJ2-7, with D maybe TRBD2 (7 bases). Germline V CDR1 and CDR2: MDHEN, SYDVKM. CDR3 length: 16 amino acids. With 4 bases removed from V and 2 bases from J, the gap between germline ends came to 18 bases.

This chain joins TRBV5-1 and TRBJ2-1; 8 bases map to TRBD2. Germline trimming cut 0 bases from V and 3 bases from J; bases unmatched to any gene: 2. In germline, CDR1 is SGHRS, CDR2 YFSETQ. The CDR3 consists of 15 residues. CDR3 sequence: CASSLALAGYNEQFF. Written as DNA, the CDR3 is TGCGCCAGCAGCTTGGCCCTAGCGGGCTACAATGAGCAGTTCTTC.

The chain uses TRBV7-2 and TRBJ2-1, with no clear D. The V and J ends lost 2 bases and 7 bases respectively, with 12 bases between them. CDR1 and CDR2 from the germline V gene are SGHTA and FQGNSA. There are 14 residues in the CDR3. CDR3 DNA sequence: TGTGCCAGCAGCTTAATCTGGCTTATGAATGAGCAGTTCTTC. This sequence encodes CASSLIWLMNEQFF.

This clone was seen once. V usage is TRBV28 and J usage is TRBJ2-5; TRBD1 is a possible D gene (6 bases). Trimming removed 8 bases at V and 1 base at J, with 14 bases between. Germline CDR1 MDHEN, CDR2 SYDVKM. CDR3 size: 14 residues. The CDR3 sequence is CASSTGRVQETQYF. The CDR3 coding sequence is TGTGCCAGCTCGACAGGAAGGGTCCAAGAGACCCAGTACTTC.